Listed here is a single T cell receptor beta chain. Its specificity is unknown. Primers included in the PCR were 60 Vbeta and 13 Jbeta primers. Clones were sequenced by immunoSEQ multiplex PCR, and TCRdb holds only the in-frame ones, with some missing. This table has about 140,000 clones, more than 55% appearing once. This record comes from a study of cytomegalovirus exposure and HLA in healthy donors. Study findings and constraints: A later analysis found most CMV-associated TCR beta chains apparently HLA-restricted. When the data were analyzed later, several of the most significant clusters appeared to be linked to common viral pathogens.

Germline V gives CDR1 SGHRS, CDR2 YFSETQ. The CDR3 contains 13 residues. Trimming took 0 bases from V and 5 from J, leaving 5 bases between them. The V gene is TRBV5-1, the J gene TRBJ1-4, with D perhaps TRBD1 (5 bases). The sequencing sample was made of PBMCs. The source is an older woman in good health and CMV-seronegative. This chain's CDR3 is CASSLDRNEKLFF. The CDR3 coding sequence is TGCGCCAGCAGCTTGGACAGGAATGAAAAACTGTTTTTT.